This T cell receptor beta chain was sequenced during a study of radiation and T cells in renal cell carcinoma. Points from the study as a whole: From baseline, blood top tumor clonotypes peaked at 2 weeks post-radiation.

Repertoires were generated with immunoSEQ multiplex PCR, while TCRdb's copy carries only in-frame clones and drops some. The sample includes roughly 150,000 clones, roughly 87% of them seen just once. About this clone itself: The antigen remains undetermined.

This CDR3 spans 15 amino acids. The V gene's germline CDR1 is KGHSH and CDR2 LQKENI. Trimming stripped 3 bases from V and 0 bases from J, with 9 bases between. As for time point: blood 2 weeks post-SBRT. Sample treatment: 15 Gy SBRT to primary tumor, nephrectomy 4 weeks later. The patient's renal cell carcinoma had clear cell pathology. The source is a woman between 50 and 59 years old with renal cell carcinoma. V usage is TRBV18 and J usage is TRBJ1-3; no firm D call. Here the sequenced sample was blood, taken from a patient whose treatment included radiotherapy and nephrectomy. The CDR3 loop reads CASSPGSFSGNTIYF. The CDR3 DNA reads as TGTGCCAGCTCACCGGGGTCTTTCTCTGGAAACACCATATATTTT.